These T cell receptor beta chains were read from a single sample in a study of T-cell memory formation after mild COVID-19. TCRdb used MiXCR to reprocess the 5' RACE reads, holding one entry per CDR3 protein. This sample yields some 200,000 distinct CDR3 sequences, of which 20% to 25% are seen a single time; under 25% belongs to the top ten. Sequencing used PBMCs or a T cell subset sorted from them (not recorded which). All receptors come from an adult woman who had mild COVID-19 (a few samples of this study predate the infection). Cell type and time point are not known. Both conserved end residues are part of each CDR3. D genes are given only for firm matches. Expanded clones are given a class, and other clones once, few, many or no size at all.

size,J,V,D,CDR3
few,TRBJ2-7,TRBV27,-,CASSFGQGGDEQYF
few,TRBJ2-5,TRBV5-1,TRBD2,CASSMEAGAGETQYF
-,TRBJ1-1,TRBV5-5,-,CASSLFGSSTEAFF
few,TRBJ1-2,TRBV20-1,-,CSARQDNYGYTF
-,TRBJ1-2,TRBV30,TRBD1,CAWNPTGTGDGYTF
-,TRBJ2-7,TRBV29-1,-,CSVESPGEGEQYF
many,TRBJ2-1,TRBV12-3/TRBV12-4,-,CASSSGGGNEQFF
few,TRBJ2-5,TRBV7-9,-,CASREPGLQETQYF
-,TRBJ1-1,TRBV4-1,-,CASSQVDSWNAEAFF
-,TRBJ2-1,TRBV6-2/TRBV6-3,-,CASSYSTLTRPEQFF
few,TRBJ2-1,TRBV20-1,-,CSVPRPSFGEQFF
few,TRBJ2-2,TRBV3-1,-,CASSQVTVLNTGELFF
-,TRBJ2-3,TRBV6-5,-,CASSWGHDFANTQYF
-,TRBJ1-2,TRBV7-9,TRBD1,CASSPGGYYGYTF
-,TRBJ1-1,TRBV29-1,-,CSVDPTPLNTEAFF
few,TRBJ2-7,TRBV9,TRBD1,CASSVATGEGYEQYF
many,TRBJ2-1,TRBV7-6,TRBD2,CASSLGAGVPYNEQFF
-,TRBJ2-3,TRBV11-2,-,CASSLGFAPGGRDTQYF
-,TRBJ2-5,TRBV6-5,TRBD1,CASSPGQGFRETQYF
-,TRBJ2-3,TRBV2,TRBD2,CASSGGSGETADTQYF
few,TRBJ2-1,TRBV6-5,TRBD1,CASSPQQGIPYNEQFF
-,TRBJ1-1,TRBV4-2,TRBD1,CASSQEGDRYHTNPKTEAFF